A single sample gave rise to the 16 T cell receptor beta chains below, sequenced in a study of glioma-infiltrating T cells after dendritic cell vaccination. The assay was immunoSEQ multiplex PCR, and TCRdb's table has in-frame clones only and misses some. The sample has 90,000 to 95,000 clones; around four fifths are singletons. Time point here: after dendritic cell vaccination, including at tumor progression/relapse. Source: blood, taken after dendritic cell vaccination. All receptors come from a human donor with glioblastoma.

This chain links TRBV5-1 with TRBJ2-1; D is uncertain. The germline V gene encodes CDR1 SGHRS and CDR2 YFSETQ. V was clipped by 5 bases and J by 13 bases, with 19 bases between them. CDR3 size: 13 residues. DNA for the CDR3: TGCGCCAGCAGTCTTCACGATTCGACTGCTCAGTTCTTC. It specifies CASSLHDSTAQFF.

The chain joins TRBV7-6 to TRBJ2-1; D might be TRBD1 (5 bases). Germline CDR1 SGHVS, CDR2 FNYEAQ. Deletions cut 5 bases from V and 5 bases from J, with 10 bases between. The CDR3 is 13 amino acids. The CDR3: CASSPTDNNEQFF. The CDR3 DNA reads TGTGCCAGCAGCCCCACGGACAACAATGAGCAGTTCTTC.

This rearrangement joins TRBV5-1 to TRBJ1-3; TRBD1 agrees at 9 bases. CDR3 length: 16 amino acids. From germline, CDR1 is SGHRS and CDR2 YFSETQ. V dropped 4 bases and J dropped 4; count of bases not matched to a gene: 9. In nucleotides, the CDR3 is TGCGCCAGCAGCGCTAATACAGGGGGCTCCGGAAACACCATATATTTT. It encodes CASSANTGGSGNTIYF.

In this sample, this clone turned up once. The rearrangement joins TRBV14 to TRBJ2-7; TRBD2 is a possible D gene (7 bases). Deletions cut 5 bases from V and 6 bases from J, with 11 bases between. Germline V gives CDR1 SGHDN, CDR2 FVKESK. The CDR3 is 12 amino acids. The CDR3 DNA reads TGTGCCAGCAGCGTAGGGGGGGTCGAGCAGTACTTC. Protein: CASSVGGVEQYF.

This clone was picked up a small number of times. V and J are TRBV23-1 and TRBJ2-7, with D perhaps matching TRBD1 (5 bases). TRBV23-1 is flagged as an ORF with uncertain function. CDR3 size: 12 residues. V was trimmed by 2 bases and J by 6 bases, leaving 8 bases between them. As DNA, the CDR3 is TGCGCCAGCAGTCAAAGGGGCTTCGAGCAGTACGTC. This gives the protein CASSQRGFEQYV.

CDR3 bases: TGTGCCAGCAGTGGAAACCGACAGGGGAAGGTTAATAATTCACCCCTCCACTTT. Encoded protein: CASSGNRQGKVNNSPLHF. V usage is TRBV6-1 and J usage is TRBJ1-6; 8 bases map to TRBD1. The CDR3 contains 18 residues. Losses at the gene ends were 4 bases for V and 5 bases for J; bases not matched to a gene: 13. The germline CDR1 and CDR2 sequences are MNHNS and SASEGT.

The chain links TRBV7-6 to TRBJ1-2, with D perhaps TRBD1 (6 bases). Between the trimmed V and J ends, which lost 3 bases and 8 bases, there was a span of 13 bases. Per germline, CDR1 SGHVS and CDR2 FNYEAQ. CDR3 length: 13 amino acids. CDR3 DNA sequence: TGTGCCAGCAGCTTTGCAGGGGTTGACGGCTACACCTTC. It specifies CASSFAGVDGYTF.

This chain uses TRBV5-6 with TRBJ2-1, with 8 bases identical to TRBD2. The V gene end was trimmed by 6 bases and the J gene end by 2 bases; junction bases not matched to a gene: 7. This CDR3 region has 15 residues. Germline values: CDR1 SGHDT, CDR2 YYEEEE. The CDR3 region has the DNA TGTGCCAGCACCCCGACCGGGGGGGCCTACAATGAGCAGTTCTTC. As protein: CASTPTGGAYNEQFF.

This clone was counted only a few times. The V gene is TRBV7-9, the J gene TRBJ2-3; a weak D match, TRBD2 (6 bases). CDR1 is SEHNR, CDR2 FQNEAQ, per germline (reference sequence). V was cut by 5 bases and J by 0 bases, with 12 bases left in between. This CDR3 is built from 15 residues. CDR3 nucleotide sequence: TGTGCCAGCAGCGAGCGGGCGCCTAGCACAGATACGCAGTATTTT. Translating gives CASSERAPSTDTQYF.

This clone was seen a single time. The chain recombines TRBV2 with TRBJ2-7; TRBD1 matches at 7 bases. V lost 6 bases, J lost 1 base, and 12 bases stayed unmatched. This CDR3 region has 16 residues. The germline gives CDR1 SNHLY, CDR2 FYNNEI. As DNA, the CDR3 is TGTGCCAGCAGCGAAAGCCGGGACAGCCTTTCCTACGAGCAGTACTTC. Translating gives CASSESRDSLSYEQYF. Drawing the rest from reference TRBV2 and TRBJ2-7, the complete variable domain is EPEVTQTPSHQVTQMGQEVILRCVPISNHLYFYWYRQILGQKVEFLVSFYNNEISEKSEIFDDQFSVERPDGSNFTLKIRSTKLEDSAMYFCASSESRDSLSYEQYFGPGTRLTVT.

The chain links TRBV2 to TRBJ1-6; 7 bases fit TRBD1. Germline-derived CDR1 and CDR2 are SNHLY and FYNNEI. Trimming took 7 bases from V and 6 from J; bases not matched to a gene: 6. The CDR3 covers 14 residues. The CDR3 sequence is CASKGDSVNSPLHF. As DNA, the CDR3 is TGTGCCAGCAAAGGGGACAGCGTTAATTCACCCCTCCACTTT. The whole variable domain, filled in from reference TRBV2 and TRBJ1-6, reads EPEVTQTPSHQVTQMGQEVILRCVPISNHLYFYWYRQILGQKVEFLVSFYNNEISEKSEIFDDQFSVERPDGSNFTLKIRSTKLEDSAMYFCASKGDSVNSPLHFGNGTRLTVT.

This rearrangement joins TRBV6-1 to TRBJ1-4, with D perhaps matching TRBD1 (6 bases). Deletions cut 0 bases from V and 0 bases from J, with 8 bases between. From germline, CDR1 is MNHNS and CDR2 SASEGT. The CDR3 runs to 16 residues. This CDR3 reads CASSEAQGATNEKLFF. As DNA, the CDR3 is TGTGCCAGCAGTGAAGCACAGGGAGCAACTAATGAAAAACTGTTTTTT.

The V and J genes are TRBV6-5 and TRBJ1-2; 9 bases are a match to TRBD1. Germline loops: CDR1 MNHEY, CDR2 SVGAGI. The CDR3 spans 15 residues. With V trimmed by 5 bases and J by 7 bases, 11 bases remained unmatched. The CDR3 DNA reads TGTGCCAGCAGTCACCCGGGACAGGGTATTAGTGGCTACACCTTC. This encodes CASSHPGQGISGYTF.

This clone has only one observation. The chain's CDR3 is CASGGEVYGYTF. The CDR3 nucleotides read TGTGCCAGCGGCGGGGAAGTCTACGGCTACACCTTC. The chain employs TRBV6-5 and TRBJ1-2; D unclear. Germline values: CDR1 MNHEY, CDR2 SVGAGI. The CDR3 sequence is 12 residues long. Trimming took 8 bases from V and 8 from J, leaving 15 bases between them.

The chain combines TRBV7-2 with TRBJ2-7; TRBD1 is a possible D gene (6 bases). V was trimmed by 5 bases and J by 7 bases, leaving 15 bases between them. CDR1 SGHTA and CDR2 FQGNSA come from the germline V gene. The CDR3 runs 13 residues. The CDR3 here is CASSQLFTGEQYV. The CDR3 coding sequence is TGTGCCAGCAGCCAGCTTTTCACAGGGGAGCAGTACGTC.

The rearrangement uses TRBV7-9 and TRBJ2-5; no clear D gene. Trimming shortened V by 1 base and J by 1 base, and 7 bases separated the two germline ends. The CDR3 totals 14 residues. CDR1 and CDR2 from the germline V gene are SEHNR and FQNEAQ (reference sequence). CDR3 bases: TGTGCCAGCAGCTTAGGGCAGGCCCAAGAGACCCAGTACTTC. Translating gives CASSLGQAQETQYF.